This is a list of T cell receptor beta chains from one sample in a study of blood T cell repertoires in COVID-19. Clones were read by immunoSEQ multiplex PCR, and TCRdb kept only the in-frame ones, dropping some. The data contain approximately 270,000 clones, about 90% of them singletons. Input material: PBMCs or T cells enriched from blood (not recorded which). The receptors were gathered from an older woman who had recovered from COVID-19. CDR3s include the opening cysteine and the closing phenylalanine or tryptophan. D genes are given only for firm matches. Clone size is not always given. Where it is, it says once, few, many or a class for expanded clones.

D gene: -; J gene: TRBJ1-1; V gene: TRBV9; clone size: -; CDR3 DNA: TGTGCCAGCAGCGTCGACACGAACACTGAAGCTTTCTTT; CDR3 protein: CASSVDTNTEAFF
D gene: -; J gene: TRBJ2-5; V gene: TRBV7-9; clone size: -; CDR3 DNA: TGTGCCAGCCGTCGAGGAGAGACCCAGTACTTC; CDR3 protein: CASRRGETQYF
D gene: -; J gene: TRBJ2-7; V gene: TRBV28; clone size: -; CDR3 DNA: TGTGCCAGCAGTTTTATCCTTTCCGAGCAGTACTTC; CDR3 protein: CASSFILSEQYF
D gene: -; J gene: TRBJ2-7; V gene: TRBV19; clone size: once; CDR3 DNA: TGTGCCAGTAGTGCGAGGGCCCCCTCGTACGAGCAGTACTTC; CDR3 protein: CASSARAPSYEQYF
D gene: TRBD2; J gene: TRBJ2-5; V gene: TRBV18; clone size: -; CDR3 DNA: TGTGCCAGCTCACCCCCCGCGGGAGGTGTAGAGACCCAGTACTTC; CDR3 protein: CASSPPAGGVETQYF
D gene: -; J gene: TRBJ1-4; V gene: TRBV28; clone size: -; CDR3 DNA: TGTGCCAGCAATCCTCCTAGGCTTGGGAATGAAAAACTGTTTTTT; CDR3 protein: CASNPPRLGNEKLFF
D gene: -; J gene: TRBJ1-5; V gene: TRBV28; clone size: few; CDR3 DNA: TGTGCCAGCAGTTTTGCCAGGGATTATAACAATCAGCCCCAGCATTTT; CDR3 protein: CASSFARDYNNQPQHF
D gene: -; J gene: TRBJ2-1; V gene: TRBV3-1/TRBV3-2; clone size: -; CDR3 DNA: TGTGCCAGCAGCCAAACTAGCTCCTCCTACAATGAGCAGTTCTTC; CDR3 protein: CASSQTSSSYNEQFF
D gene: TRBD1; J gene: TRBJ1-6; V gene: TRBV6-5; clone size: -; CDR3 DNA: TGTGCCAGCACTCAGGGGGCGACCTATAATTCACCCCTCCACTTT; CDR3 protein: CASTQGATYNSPLHF
D gene: TRBD2; J gene: TRBJ2-2; V gene: TRBV30; clone size: -; CDR3 DNA: TGTGCCTGGAGTGTAGCGGGGGGGGCGCCCACCGGGGAGCTGTTTTTT; CDR3 protein: CAWSVAGGAPTGELFF
D gene: -; J gene: TRBJ2-7; V gene: TRBV20-1; clone size: once; CDR3 DNA: TGCAGTGTTAGCCGGTTGTACGAGCAGTACTTC; CDR3 protein: CSVSRLYEQYF
D gene: -; J gene: TRBJ2-5; V gene: TRBV5-1; clone size: -; CDR3 DNA: TGCGCCAGCAGCTTGGAGAGGCGGGGAGAGACCCAGTACTTC; CDR3 protein: CASSLERRGETQYF
D gene: TRBD2; J gene: TRBJ2-7; V gene: TRBV19; clone size: few; CDR3 DNA: TGTGCCAGTAGCCTAGCGGGGACCTCCTACGAGCAGTACTTC; CDR3 protein: CASSLAGTSYEQYF
D gene: -; J gene: TRBJ2-5; V gene: TRBV30; clone size: -; CDR3 DNA: TGTGCCTGGAGTCTCGGGGAGACCCAGTACTTC; CDR3 protein: CAWSLGETQYF
D gene: TRBD2; J gene: TRBJ2-1; V gene: TRBV11-2; clone size: -; CDR3 DNA: TGTGCCAGCAGCTTCGGAAGCGCGGGAGCGCCATCCTACAATGAGCAGTTCTTC; CDR3 protein: CASSFGSAGAPSYNEQFF
D gene: TRBD2; J gene: TRBJ2-3; V gene: TRBV27; clone size: -; CDR3 DNA: TGTGCCAGCAGTTTAGGCCCTAGCGGGAGGGCCGTACCTACGCAGTATTTT; CDR3 protein: CASSLGPSGRAVPTQYF
D gene: TRBD2; J gene: TRBJ2-7; V gene: TRBV7-8; clone size: -; CDR3 DNA: TGTGCCAGCAGCCGTAGCGGGGGGAGCTCCTACGAGCAGTACTTC; CDR3 protein: CASSRSGGSSYEQYF
D gene: -; J gene: TRBJ2-2; V gene: TRBV7-3; clone size: -; CDR3 DNA: TGTGCCAGCTACGACAGTTCGGATGGGGAGCTGTTTTTT; CDR3 protein: CASYDSSDGELFF
D gene: -; J gene: TRBJ1-4; V gene: TRBV28; clone size: once; CDR3 DNA: TGTGCCAGCAGACCAAAGGGGGGGCAATATGAAAAACTGTTTTTT; CDR3 protein: CASRPKGGQYEKLFF
D gene: -; J gene: TRBJ1-3; V gene: TRBV28; clone size: -; CDR3 DNA: TGTGCCAGCAGTTTAAACGTTCAGGTGTCGGGAAACACCATATATTTT; CDR3 protein: CASSLNVQVSGNTIYF
D gene: TRBD2; J gene: TRBJ2-3; V gene: TRBV7-9; clone size: -; CDR3 DNA: TGTGCCAGCAGCTTAGCTAGCGGGGGCACAGATACGCAGTATTTT; CDR3 protein: CASSLASGGTDTQYF
D gene: TRBD1; J gene: TRBJ2-3; V gene: TRBV30; clone size: -; CDR3 DNA: TGTGCCTGGGGACAGGCTCCTTACACAGATACGCAGTATTTT; CDR3 protein: CAWGQAPYTDTQYF
D gene: TRBD2; J gene: TRBJ2-7; V gene: TRBV29-1; clone size: -; CDR3 DNA: TGCAGCGCTCTTCTAGCGGGGAGCTCCTACGAGCAGTACTTC; CDR3 protein: CSALLAGSSYEQYF
D gene: -; J gene: TRBJ1-4; V gene: TRBV3-1/TRBV3-2; clone size: -; CDR3 DNA: TGTGCCAGCAGCCACCCGGGTGCAAAACTGTTTTTT; CDR3 protein: CASSHPGAKLFF
D gene: -; J gene: TRBJ1-2; V gene: TRBV28; clone size: -; CDR3 DNA: TGTGCCAGCGGGCCCGGGACAACACGAGGCTACACCTTC; CDR3 protein: CASGPGTTRGYTF
D gene: -; J gene: TRBJ1-4; V gene: TRBV12-2; clone size: -; CDR3 DNA: TGTGCAAGTCGCTTAGTAAGCCGACAGGATCACTCTAATGAAAAACTGTTTTTT; CDR3 protein: CASRLVSRQDHSNEKLFF
D gene: -; J gene: TRBJ1-1; V gene: TRBV5-4; clone size: few; CDR3 DNA: TGTGCCAGCAGCTTAGGGGTTAACACTGAAGCTTTCTTT; CDR3 protein: CASSLGVNTEAFF